These T cell receptor beta chains were read from a single sample in a study of T cell responses to AZD1222 COVID-19 vaccine. Here immunoSEQ multiplex PCR was the method, and the copy in TCRdb shows in-frame clones only, minus some. The top ten clones hold 2% to 3% of a sample with tens of thousands of clones, 89% of them seen once. The sample here was peripheral blood, taken on day 0 of AZD1222 vaccination. All receptors come from an adult in good health. Both conserved end residues are trimmed from each CDR3.

v_call cdr3_aa
TRBV5-6 ASSLRGVPPNSPLH
TRBV5-1 ASSLNPGVNTEAF
TRBV4-2 ASSHASGNTGELF
TRBV3-1/TRBV3-2 ASSQAFSNTEAF
TRBV12-3/TRBV12-4 ASSLGWGTEAF
TRBV30 AWSVAGGTLAEQF
TRBV7-2 ASSLRQGAHGYT
TRBV19 ASSMGGKGDNEQF
TRBV27 AGRDNSPLH
TRBV12-5 ASGRSEETQY
TRBV27 ASSSRTGLNEQF
TRBV7-9 ASSLDGNYGYT
TRBV3-1/TRBV3-2 ASSHGPTGGYT
TRBV14 ASSQFLAGDNEQF
TRBV7-2 ASSLGSPFHEQF
TRBV9 ASSPVVDVYNEQF
TRBV5-1 ASRRQGARNTGELF
TRBV5-1 ASSTNTGTLKYEQY
TRBV30 AWSRQGDAQPQH
TRBV18 ASSLLMGTLDTGELF
TRBV6-5 ASSYTGRVLEAF
TRBV12-3/TRBV12-4 ASSFQFEQY
TRBV7-2 ASSRTLNQQF
TRBV6-5 ASSYQLSYNEQF
TRBV12-3/TRBV12-4 ASRSPTVVGAF
TRBV9 ASSVGVVKTDTQY
TRBV7-2 ASSLYTTGGGAVNEQF
TRBV28 ASSLGQYGYT
TRBV6-1 ASSGGTGVEAGANVLT
TRBV3-1/TRBV3-2 ASSPRTDWDSPLH